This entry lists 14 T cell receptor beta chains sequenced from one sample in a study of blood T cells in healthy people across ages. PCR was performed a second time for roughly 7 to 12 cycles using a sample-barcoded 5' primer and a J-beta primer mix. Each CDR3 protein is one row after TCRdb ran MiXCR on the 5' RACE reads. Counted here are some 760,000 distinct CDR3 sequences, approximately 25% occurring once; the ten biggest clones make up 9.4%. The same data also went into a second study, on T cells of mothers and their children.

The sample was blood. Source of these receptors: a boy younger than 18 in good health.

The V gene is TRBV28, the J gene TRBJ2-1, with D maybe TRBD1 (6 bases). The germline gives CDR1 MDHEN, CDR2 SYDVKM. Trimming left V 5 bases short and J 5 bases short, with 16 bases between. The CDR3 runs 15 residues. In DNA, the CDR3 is TGTGCCAGCAGTATAGAGCTGAGGGGGAACAATGAGCAGTTCTTC. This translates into CASSIELRGNNEQFF.

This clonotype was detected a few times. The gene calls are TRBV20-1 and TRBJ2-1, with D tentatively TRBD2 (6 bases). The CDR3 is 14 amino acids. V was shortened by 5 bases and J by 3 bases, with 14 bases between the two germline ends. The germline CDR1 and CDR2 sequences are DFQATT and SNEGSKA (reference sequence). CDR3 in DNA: TGCAGTGCTCGGGCGGGACTCCACTACAATGAGCAGTTCTTC. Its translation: CSARAGLHYNEQFF.

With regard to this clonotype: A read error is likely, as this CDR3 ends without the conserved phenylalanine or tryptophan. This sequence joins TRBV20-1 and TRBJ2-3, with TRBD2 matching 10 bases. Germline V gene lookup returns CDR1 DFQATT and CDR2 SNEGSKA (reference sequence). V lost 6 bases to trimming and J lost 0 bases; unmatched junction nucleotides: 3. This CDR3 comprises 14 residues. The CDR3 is CSAETSGSTDTQYL. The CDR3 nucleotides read TGCAGTGCAGAGACTAGCGGGAGCACAGATACGCAGTATCTT.

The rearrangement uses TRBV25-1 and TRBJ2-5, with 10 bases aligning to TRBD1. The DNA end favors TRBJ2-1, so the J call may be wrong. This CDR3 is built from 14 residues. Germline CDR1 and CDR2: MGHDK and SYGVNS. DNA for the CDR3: TGTGCCAGCAGTGAGTGGACAGGGGGGCATGAGCAGTTCTTC. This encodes CASSEWTGGHEQFF.

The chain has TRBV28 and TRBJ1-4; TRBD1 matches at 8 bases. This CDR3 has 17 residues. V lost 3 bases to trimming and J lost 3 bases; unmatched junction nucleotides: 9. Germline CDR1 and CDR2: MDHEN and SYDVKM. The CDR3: CASSFLRQGLSNEKLFF. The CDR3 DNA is TGTGCCAGCAGTTTTCTTCGACAGGGGTTATCTAATGAAAAACTGTTTTTT.

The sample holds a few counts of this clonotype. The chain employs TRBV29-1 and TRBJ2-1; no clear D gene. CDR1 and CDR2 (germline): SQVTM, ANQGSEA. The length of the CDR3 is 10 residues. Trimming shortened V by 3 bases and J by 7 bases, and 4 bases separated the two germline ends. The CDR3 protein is CSVDVNEQFF. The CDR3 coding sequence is TGCAGCGTTGATGTGAATGAGCAGTTCTTC.

CDR3 amino acids: CAIRGGERAKNIQYF. DNA for the CDR3: TGTGCCATCCGGGGGGGTGAGCGAGCCAAAAACATTCAGTACTTC. The chain couples TRBV24-1 to TRBJ2-4, with 8 bases that match TRBD2. Germline V gene lookup returns CDR1 KGHDR and CDR2 SFDVKD. The CDR3 contains 15 residues. J was trimmed by 0 bases and V by 11 bases; bases with no gene match: 8.

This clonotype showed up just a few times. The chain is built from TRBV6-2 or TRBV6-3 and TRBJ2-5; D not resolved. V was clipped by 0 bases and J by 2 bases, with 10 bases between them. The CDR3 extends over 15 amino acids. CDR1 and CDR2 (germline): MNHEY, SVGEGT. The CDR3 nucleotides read TGTGCCAGCAGTTACTCCCGAACCTGGCAAGAGACCCAGTACTTC. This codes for CASSYSRTWQETQYF.

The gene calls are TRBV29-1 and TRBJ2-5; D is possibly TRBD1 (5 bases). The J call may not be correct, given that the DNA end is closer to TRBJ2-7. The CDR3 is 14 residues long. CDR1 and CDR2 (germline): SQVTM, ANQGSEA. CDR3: CSVAVDRSSYEQYF. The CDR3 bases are TGCAGCGTTGCAGTCGACAGATCCTCCTACGAGCAGTACTTC.

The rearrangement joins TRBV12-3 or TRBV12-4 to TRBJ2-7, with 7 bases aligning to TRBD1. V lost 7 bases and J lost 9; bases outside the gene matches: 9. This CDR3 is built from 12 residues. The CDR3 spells CASNIDRARQYF. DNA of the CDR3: TGTGCCAGCAACATCGACAGGGCTCGGCAGTACTTC.

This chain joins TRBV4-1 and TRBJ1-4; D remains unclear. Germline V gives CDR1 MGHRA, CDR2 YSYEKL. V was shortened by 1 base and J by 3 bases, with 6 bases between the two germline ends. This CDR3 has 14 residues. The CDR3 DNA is TGCGCCAGCAGCCAAGTCGCGGCTAATGAAAAACTGTTTTTT. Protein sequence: CASSQVAANEKLFF.

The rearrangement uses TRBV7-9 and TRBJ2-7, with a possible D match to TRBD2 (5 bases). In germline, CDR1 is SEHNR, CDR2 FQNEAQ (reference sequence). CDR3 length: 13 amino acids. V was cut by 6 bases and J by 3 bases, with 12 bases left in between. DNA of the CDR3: TGTGCCAGCAGAAGAGAGGGTAGCTACGAGCAGTACTTC. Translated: CASRREGSYEQYF.

The CDR3 DNA sequence: TGTGCCAGCAGCCCAACAAGGGAGAGGGAAAAACTGTTTTTT. It encodes CASSPTREREKLFF. V usage is TRBV27 and J usage is TRBJ1-4; D is unresolved. The CDR3 is made up of 14 amino acids. Looked up from germline, CDR1 is MNHEY and CDR2 is SMNVEV (reference sequence). V was trimmed by 6 bases and J by 8 bases, leaving 16 bases between them.

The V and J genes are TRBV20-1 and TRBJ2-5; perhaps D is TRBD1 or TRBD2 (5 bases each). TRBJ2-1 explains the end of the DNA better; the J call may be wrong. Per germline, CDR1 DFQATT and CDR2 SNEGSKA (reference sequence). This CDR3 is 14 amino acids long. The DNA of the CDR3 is TGCAGTGCTAGAGATTGGGACGGATACAATGAGCAGTTCTTC. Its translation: CSARDWDGYNEQFF.